These 17 T cell receptor beta chains share one sample of origin, sequenced in a study of blood T cell repertoires in COVID-19. The method was immunoSEQ multiplex PCR; TCRdb's version includes in-frame clones alone and lacks a portion of them. The sample holds over 200,000 clones, 70% to 80% seen once. Sequenced material: peripheral blood. All receptors come from a woman older than 75 with acute or convalescent COVID-19.

The chain recombines TRBV6-5 with TRBJ1-1; 7 bases are a match to TRBD1. CDR3 length equals 15 residues. V dropped 6 bases and J dropped 1; count of bases not matched to a gene: 8. Germline CDR1 MNHEY, CDR2 SVGAGI. The CDR3 region has the DNA TGTGCCAGCAGCTACGCCCGACAGGGGAACACTGAAGCTTTCTTT. This encodes CASSYARQGNTEAFF.

The rearrangement links TRBV9 to TRBJ1-3; weak D call: TRBD1 (5 bases). With 4 bases removed from V and 1 base from J, the gap between germline ends came to 9 bases. This CDR3 has 14 amino acids. Germline V gene sequence: CDR1 SGDLS, CDR2 YYNGEE. The CDR3 here is CASSSHRSGNTIYF. The CDR3 coding sequence is TGTGCCAGCAGCTCCCACAGGTCTGGAAACACCATATATTTT.

This clone turned up a few times. The V call is TRBV6-5, the J call TRBJ2-6; no clear D. This CDR3 has 15 residues. The germline gives CDR1 MNHEY, CDR2 SVGAGI. V lost 6 bases and J lost 0, with 9 bases in between. The CDR3 sequence: CASSPLISGANVLTF. In DNA form, the CDR3 reads TGTGCCAGCAGCCCGTTAATCTCTGGGGCCAACGTCCTGACTTTC.

The chain uses TRBV7-9 and TRBJ2-3; TRBD2 matches 9 bases. V dropped 5 bases and J dropped 4; count of bases not matched to a gene: 10. Germline V gene lookup returns CDR1 SEHNR and CDR2 FQNEAQ (reference sequence). The length of the CDR3 is 16 residues. In DNA, the CDR3 is TGTGCCAGCAGCAAAATGGTAGCGGGAGCGTCAGATACGCAGTATTTT. This gives the protein CASSKMVAGASDTQYF.

The gene calls are TRBV5-1 and TRBJ1-2, with D possibly being TRBD1 (6 bases). Germline CDR1 reads SGHRS; CDR2 reads YFSETQ. Trimming left V 0 bases short and J 6 bases short, with 12 bases between. The CDR3 contains 14 residues. CDR3 in DNA: TGCGCCAGCAGCTTGGCGGCTAACAGGGATGGCTACACCTTC. It encodes CASSLAANRDGYTF.

This clone turned up a few times. The V gene is TRBV6-5, the J gene TRBJ2-5; a weak D match, TRBD1 (6 bases). V was cut by 0 bases and J by 6 bases, with 11 bases left in between. The CDR3 is 14 amino acids. The V gene's germline CDR1 is MNHEY and CDR2 SVGAGI. This CDR3 is CASSYSPGAKTQYF. CDR3 nucleotides: TGTGCCAGCAGTTACTCTCCAGGGGCTAAGACCCAGTACTTC.

This clone was seen a few times. This chain uses TRBV12-5 with TRBJ1-1, with 7 bases identical to TRBD1. Germline assignment: CDR1 LGHNT and CDR2 FRNRAP. This CDR3 is built from 14 residues. V trimming: 5 bases; J trimming: 3 bases; junction bases outside the gene matches: 6. The DNA for the CDR3 is TGTGCTAGTGGTCGGGAGGGGGCGTACACTGAAGCTTTCTTT. Protein sequence: CASGREGAYTEAFF.

The genes are TRBV10-3 and TRBJ2-5; D might be TRBD1 (6 bases). There are 14 residues in the CDR3. V was pared by 4 bases and J by 1 base, with 10 bases between. Germline V gives CDR1 ENHRY, CDR2 SYGVKD. The CDR3 nucleotides read TGTGCCATCAGTGGAGGGGGAGTCCAAGAGACCCAGTACTTC. Translated, it gives CAISGGGVQETQYF.

The chain carries TRBV7-2 and TRBJ2-3; 8 positions agree with TRBD1. Germline CDR1 and CDR2: SGHTA and FQGNSA. CDR3 size: 15 residues. The junction had 6 bases not matched to a gene; V was cut back by 6 bases and J by 1 base. CDR3 amino acids: CASRRDRGGTDTQYF. DNA of the CDR3: TGTGCCAGCAGACGCGACAGGGGTGGCACAGATACGCAGTATTTT.

The chain combines TRBV11-1 with TRBJ2-5; a possible D gene is TRBD2 (6 bases). The CDR3 totals 15 residues. Per germline, CDR1 SGHAT and CDR2 FQDESV (reference sequence). The V end was cut by 3 bases, the J end by 3 bases, with 14 bases between. The CDR3 region is CASSLGGGPEETQYF. The CDR3 DNA is TGTGCCAGCAGCTTGGGAGGTGGGCCGGAAGAGACCCAGTACTTC.

With respect to this clone: In the same sample, other DNA sequences code for this CDR3. The chain couples TRBV29-1 to TRBJ1-1; 7 nucleotides line up with TRBD1. The CDR3 covers 12 residues. CDR1 is SQVTM and CDR2 is ANQGSEA in the germline V gene. V was pared by 4 bases and J by 1 base, with 0 bases of the junction left unmatched. CDR3 amino acids: CSVGQGNTEAFF. CDR3 bases: TGCAGCGTTGGACAGGGGAACACTGAAGCTTTCTTT.

V is TRBV27 and J is TRBJ1-2; TRBD1 matches 10 bases. This CDR3 has 13 amino acids. In germline, CDR1 is MNHEY, CDR2 SMNVEV (reference sequence). Trimming removed 3 bases from V and 8 bases from J; junction bases left unmatched: 3. CDR3 residues: CASSFRTGGGYTF. CDR3 in DNA: TGTGCCAGCAGTTTCCGGACAGGGGGGGGCTACACCTTC.

This clone was detected a few times. This rearrangement joins TRBV27 to TRBJ2-2, with 7 bases matching TRBD1. Germline V CDR1 and CDR2: MNHEY, SMNVEV (reference sequence). Germline trimming cut 0 bases from V and 4 bases from J; bases unmatched to any gene: 2. The CDR3 is 15 residues long. CDR3 nucleotide sequence: TGTGCCAGCAGTTTATCACAGGGGAGCACCGGGGAGCTGTTTTTT. Its protein is CASSLSQGSTGELFF.

A remark on this clone: One junction end disagrees with the germline gene, perhaps due to a read error. This rearrangement joins TRBV10-3 to TRBJ1-5; D is ambiguous. Germline V gives CDR1 ENHRY, CDR2 SYGVKD. This CDR3 has 16 amino acids. The CDR3 sequence is CAISESRQRGNQPQHF. The CDR3 DNA reads TGTGCCATCAGTGAGTCGAGGCAGCGCGGCAACCAGCCCCAGCATTTT.

The table lists this clone with a count of one. J is TRBJ1-3 and V is TRBV3-1 (or the pseudogene TRBV3-2); D unclear. The CDR3 is 15 residues long. V was shortened by 5 bases and J by 0 bases, with 11 bases between the two germline ends. Germline CDR1 LGHDT, CDR2 YNNKEL (reference sequence). The CDR3 loop reads CASSSRRGSGNTIYF. The CDR3 nucleotides are TGTGCCAGCAGCTCCCGTCGGGGCTCTGGAAACACCATATATTTT.

V gene TRBV15 combines with J gene TRBJ2-3, with 9 bases fitting TRBD1. The CDR3 spans 14 residues. The V and J ends lost 4 bases and 11 bases, in that order; junction bases with no gene match: 10. The germline V gene encodes CDR1 LNHNV and CDR2 YYDKDF (reference sequence). The CDR3 coding sequence is TGTGCCACCAGCAATCACCTACAGGGGGCTGTGCAGTATTTT. It is translated as CATSNHLQGAVQYF.

The chain joins TRBV18 to TRBJ2-5, with D possibly being TRBD2 (5 bases). The CDR3 spans 13 residues. Trimming pared 0 bases from V and 4 bases from J, leaving 6 bases between. CDR1 is KGHSH and CDR2 is LQKENI in the germline V gene. The CDR3: CASSPPGVETQYF. The CDR3 nucleotides are TGTGCCAGCTCACCACCCGGGGTAGAGACCCAGTACTTC.